This T cell receptor beta chain was identified in a study of CD8+ T cells in alopecia areata. About the study: A 6-month off-drug phase came after tofacitinib, which had lasted 6 to 18 months.

It was cDNA, reverse transcribed from extracted RNA, that served as the sequencing template. The protocol was immunoSEQ multiplex PCR, while the TCRdb copy is restricted to in-frame clones and leaves out a portion. Among about 270,000 clones listed, 45% to 70% were seen once. The CDR3 totals 14 residues. With 6 bases clipped from V and 8 bases from J, the junction kept 4 bases outside the gene matches. Germline lookup yields CDR1 SGHTA and CDR2 FQGNSA. The treatment was: oral pan-JAK inhibitor, 5-10 mg twice daily. The sequence was obtained from a human donor with alopecia areata. The rearrangement joins TRBV7-2 to TRBJ1-6, with 10 bases lining up with TRBD1. Here the sequenced sample was CD4+ T cells sorted from blood, taken around week 53, from a patient treated with tofacitinib. The DNA of the CDR3 is TGTGCCAGCAGATCGACAGGGGGCGATTCACCCCTCCACTTT. Its translation: CASRSTGGDSPLHF.